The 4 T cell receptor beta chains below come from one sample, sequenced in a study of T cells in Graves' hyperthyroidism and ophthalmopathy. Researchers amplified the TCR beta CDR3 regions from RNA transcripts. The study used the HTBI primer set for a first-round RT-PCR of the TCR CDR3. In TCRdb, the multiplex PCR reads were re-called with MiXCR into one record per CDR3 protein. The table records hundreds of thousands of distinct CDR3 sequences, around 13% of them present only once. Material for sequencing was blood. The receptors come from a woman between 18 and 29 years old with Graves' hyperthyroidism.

CDR3 coding DNA: TGTGCCAGCAGCCAACTCCCGGGAGATTACACTGAAGCTTTCTTT. This sequence encodes CASSQLPGDYTEAFF. The chain joins TRBV16 to TRBJ1-1; D gene unclear. The CDR3 consists of 15 residues. CDR1 and CDR2 (germline): KGHSY, FQNENV. Trimming cost V 2 bases and J 3 bases, with 13 bases left between them.

CDR3 bases: TGTGCCATCAGGGAAAAACAGGGGGACAAGGGGGAGCTGTTTTTT. Its translation is CAIREKQGDKGELFF. V gene TRBV10-3 combines with J gene TRBJ2-2; TRBD1 matches 8 bases. J was trimmed by 8 bases and V by 6 bases; bases with no gene match: 11. The CDR3 sequence is 15 residues long. Germline V CDR1 and CDR2: ENHRY, SYGVKD.

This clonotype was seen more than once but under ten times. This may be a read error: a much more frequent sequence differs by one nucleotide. The CDR3 region is CASSGEYLETQYF. For the CDR3, the DNA is TGTGCCAGCAGTGGAGAATACCTAGAGACCCAGTACTTC. The chain uses TRBV6-1 and TRBJ2-5; no clear D gene. Trimming pared 4 bases from V and 4 bases from J, leaving 10 bases between. Germline assignment: CDR1 MNHNS and CDR2 SASEGT. The CDR3 totals 13 residues.

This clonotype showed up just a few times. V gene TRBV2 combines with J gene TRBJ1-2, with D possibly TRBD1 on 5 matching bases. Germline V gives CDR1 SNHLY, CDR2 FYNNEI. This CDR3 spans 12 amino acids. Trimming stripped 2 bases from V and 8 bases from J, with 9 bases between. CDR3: CASSENRKGYTF. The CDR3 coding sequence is TGTGCCAGCAGTGAAAACAGGAAAGGCTACACCTTC.